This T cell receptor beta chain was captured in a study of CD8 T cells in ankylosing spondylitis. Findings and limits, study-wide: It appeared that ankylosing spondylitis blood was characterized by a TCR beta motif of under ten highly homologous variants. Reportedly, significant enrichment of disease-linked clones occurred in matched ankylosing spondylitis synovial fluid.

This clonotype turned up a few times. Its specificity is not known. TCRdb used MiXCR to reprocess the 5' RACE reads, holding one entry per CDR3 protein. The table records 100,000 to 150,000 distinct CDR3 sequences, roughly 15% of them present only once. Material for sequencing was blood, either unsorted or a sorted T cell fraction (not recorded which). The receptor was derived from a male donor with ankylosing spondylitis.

CDR3 nucleotide sequence: TGTGCCAGTAGTACGGGCATCGGGAATGGCTACACCTTC. This sequence encodes CASSTGIGNGYTF. This sequence joins TRBV19 and TRBJ1-2; D remains unclear. Per germline, CDR1 LNHDA and CDR2 SQIVND (reference sequence). The V end was cut by 4 bases, the J end by 6 bases, with 12 bases between. CDR3 length: 13 amino acids.